Below, one T cell receptor beta chain is given with its context. Its specificity is not known. The data stem from a study of blood T cells in healthy people across ages. Each sample yielded at least 6 million isolated PBMCs. Findings of the study overall: Shifts in expanded clonotypes may have been confounded by donor CMV status, which was unknown.

The CDR3 has 15 amino acids. Germline assignment: CDR1 SGHKS and CDR2 YYEKEE (reference sequence). J gave up 3 bases and V 5 bases, and 9 bases lay outside the gene matches. A second 7 to 11 cycle PCR used barcoded and J-beta primers. The template-switch adaptor was a 5' adaptor with 12 random nucleotides. It tagged each cDNA molecule. TCRdb processed the 5' RACE reads anew with MiXCR; each CDR3 protein has one entry. This sample carries roughly 1.6 million distinct CDR3 sequences, approximately 32% of them seen once, and the ten largest clones take about 11%. Sequences were obtained from blood. The chain recombines TRBV5-5 with TRBJ2-7; TRBD1 matches at 9 bases. The source of this sequence is a woman aged 25 to 45 in good health. CDR3 sequence (DNA): TGTGCCAGCAGTCCCGGGACAGGGCCTCTCTACGAGCAGTACTTC. Protein sequence: CASSPGTGPLYEQYF.